This T cell receptor beta chain comes out of a study of T-cell reconstitution after alpha-beta-depleted transplantation in children. Construction of the TCRbeta library involved unique molecular identifiers. In TCRdb, the PCR reads were re-called with MiXCR into one record per CDR3 protein. Here the sample spans around 100,000 distinct CDR3 sequences, about a tenth being singletons. From germline, CDR1 is SNHLY and CDR2 FYNNEI. J lost 9 bases, V lost 5 bases, and 16 bases had no gene match. This CDR3 contains 16 residues. This receptor was obtained from a boy between 2 and 10 years old with acute lymphoblastic leukemia, due to receive a stem cell transplant. This rearrangement joins TRBV2 to TRBJ2-3, with 8 bases identical to TRBD2. The input for sequencing was PBMCs, taken before TCRalphabeta/CD19-depleted stem cell transplant. The CDR3, as DNA: TGTGCCAGCAGTCCTCGGGGACTAGAATCGTGGCAGACGCAGTATTTT. This sequence encodes CASSPRGLESWQTQYF.